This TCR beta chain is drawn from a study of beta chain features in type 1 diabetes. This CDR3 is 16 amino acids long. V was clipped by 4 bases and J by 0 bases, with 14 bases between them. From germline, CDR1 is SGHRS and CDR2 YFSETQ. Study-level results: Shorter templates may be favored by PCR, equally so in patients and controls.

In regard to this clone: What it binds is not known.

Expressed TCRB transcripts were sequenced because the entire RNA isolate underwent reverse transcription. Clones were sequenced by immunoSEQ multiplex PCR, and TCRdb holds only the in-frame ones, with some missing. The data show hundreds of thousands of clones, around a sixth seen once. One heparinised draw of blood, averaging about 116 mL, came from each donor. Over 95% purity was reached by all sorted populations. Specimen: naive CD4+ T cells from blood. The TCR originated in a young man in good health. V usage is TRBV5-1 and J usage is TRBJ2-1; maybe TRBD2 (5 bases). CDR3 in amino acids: CASSQAVGSSYNEQFF. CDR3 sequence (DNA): TGCGCCAGCAGCCAAGCTGTGGGGAGCTCCTACAATGAGCAGTTCTTC.